Listed below are T cell receptor beta chains from one sample, sequenced in a study of T cell repertoires in cytomegalovirus infection. TCRdb fed the reads into MiXCR, producing one record per CDR3 protein. The sample records approximately 240,000 distinct CDR3 sequences, 9% to 15% being singletons. Sequencing was performed on PBMCs. Every receptor here comes from a human donor in good health (CMV status not recorded). Some clones in this sample may be carry-over from other donors' samples. Both conserved end residues are part of each CDR3. The D gene is left open where the match is weak. Rows give clone size only sometimes, using once, few, many, or a class for an expanded clone.

V gene: TRBV19; clone size: few; D gene: TRBD2; J gene: TRBJ2-1; CDR3 DNA: TGTGCCAGTAGTGAATTCGGAGCGGGAGGGCTCAATGAGCAGTTCTTC; CDR3 protein: CASSEFGAGGLNEQFF
V gene: TRBV20-1; clone size: -; D gene: TRBD2; J gene: TRBJ2-1; CDR3 DNA: TGCAGTGCTAGAATCGCGGGAGAGGACAATGAGCAGTTCTTC; CDR3 protein: CSARIAGEDNEQFF
V gene: TRBV7-3; clone size: many; D gene: TRBD1; J gene: TRBJ2-6; CDR3 DNA: TGTGCCAGCAGCCCCACCGGGACAGGGGGCTTTGCTGGGGCCAACGTCCTGACTTTC; CDR3 protein: CASSPTGTGGFAGANVLTF
V gene: TRBV19; clone size: -; D gene: TRBD1; J gene: TRBJ2-1; CDR3 DNA: TGTGCCAGTAGTCTGGACAGGGGCGGTCGCTCCTACAATGAGCAGTTCTTC; CDR3 protein: CASSLDRGGRSYNEQFF
V gene: TRBV5-4; clone size: many; D gene: -; J gene: TRBJ1-1; CDR3 DNA: TGTGCCAGCAGCCGGGACCTCCGAGGGTCTGAAGCTTTCTTT; CDR3 protein: CASSRDLRGSEAFF
V gene: TRBV7-6; clone size: many; D gene: TRBD1; J gene: TRBJ1-2; CDR3 DNA: TGTGCCAGCAGCTTTAGGCAGACAGGGGACTATGGCTACACCTTC; CDR3 protein: CASSFRQTGDYGYTF
V gene: TRBV7-2; clone size: many; D gene: TRBD1; J gene: TRBJ1-4; CDR3 DNA: TGTGCCAGCAGCTTATCTTCGGGGACAGGGTCGGCAAAACTGTTTTTT; CDR3 protein: CASSLSSGTGSAKLFF
V gene: TRBV7-2; clone size: many; D gene: TRBD1; J gene: TRBJ2-7; CDR3 DNA: TGTGCCAGCAGCTTAGACAGGGGGCAGGACGAGCAGTACTTC; CDR3 protein: CASSLDRGQDEQYF
V gene: TRBV6-6; clone size: -; D gene: TRBD1; J gene: TRBJ1-4; CDR3 DNA: TGTGCCAGCAGGCTGACAGGGGGTAATGAAAAACTGTTTTTT; CDR3 protein: CASRLTGGNEKLFF
V gene: TRBV27; clone size: few; D gene: -; J gene: TRBJ1-1; CDR3 DNA: TGTGCCAGCAGTTCCCCGCCCGGAAGGGGCACTGAAGCTTTCTTT; CDR3 protein: CASSSPPGRGTEAFF
V gene: TRBV19; clone size: many; D gene: -; J gene: TRBJ1-5; CDR3 DNA: TGTGCCAGTAGTAAAGCACTCCGGGACACCCTTAATCAGCCCCAGCATTTT; CDR3 protein: CASSKALRDTLNQPQHF
V gene: TRBV15; clone size: many; D gene: TRBD2; J gene: TRBJ2-5; CDR3 DNA: TGTGCCACCAGCAGAGATGGCCAGCGGGGAGAGACCCAGTACTTC; CDR3 protein: CATSRDGQRGETQYF
V gene: TRBV7-3; clone size: many; D gene: TRBD1; J gene: TRBJ1-2; CDR3 DNA: TGTGCCAGCAGCCCAAGGGCAGGGGGAAATGGCTACACCTTC; CDR3 protein: CASSPRAGGNGYTF
V gene: TRBV7-9; clone size: many; D gene: TRBD1; J gene: TRBJ2-7; CDR3 DNA: TGTGCCGGAGGACAGGGAACCTACGAGCAGTACTTC; CDR3 protein: CAGGQGTYEQYF
V gene: TRBV25-1; clone size: many; D gene: -; J gene: TRBJ1-5; CDR3 DNA: TGTGCCAGCAGTGGCCCGGGCACCTATCAGCCCCAGCATTTT; CDR3 protein: CASSGPGTYQPQHF
V gene: TRBV5-1; clone size: -; D gene: -; J gene: TRBJ2-7; CDR3 DNA: TGCGCCAGCAGCCCCTCATCCCCGTCCTACGAGCAGTACTTC; CDR3 protein: CASSPSSPSYEQYF